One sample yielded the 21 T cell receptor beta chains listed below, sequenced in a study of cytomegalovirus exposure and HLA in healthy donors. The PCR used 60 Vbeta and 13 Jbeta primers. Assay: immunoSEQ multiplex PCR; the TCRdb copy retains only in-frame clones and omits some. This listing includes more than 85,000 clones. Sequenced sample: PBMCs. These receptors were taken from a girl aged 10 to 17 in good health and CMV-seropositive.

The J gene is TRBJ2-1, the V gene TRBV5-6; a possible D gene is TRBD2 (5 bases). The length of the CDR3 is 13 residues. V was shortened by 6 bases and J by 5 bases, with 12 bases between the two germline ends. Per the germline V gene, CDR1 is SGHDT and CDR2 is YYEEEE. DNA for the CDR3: TGTGCCAGCATCCGCCGGGATCACAATGAGCAGTTCTTC. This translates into CASIRRDHNEQFF.

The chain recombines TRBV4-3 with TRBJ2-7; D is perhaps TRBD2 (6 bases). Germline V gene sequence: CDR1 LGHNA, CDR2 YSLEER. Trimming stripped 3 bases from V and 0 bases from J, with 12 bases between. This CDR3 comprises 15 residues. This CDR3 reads CASSHYRGSSYEQYF. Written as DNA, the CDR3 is TGCGCCAGCAGCCACTATCGGGGGAGCTCCTACGAGCAGTACTTC.

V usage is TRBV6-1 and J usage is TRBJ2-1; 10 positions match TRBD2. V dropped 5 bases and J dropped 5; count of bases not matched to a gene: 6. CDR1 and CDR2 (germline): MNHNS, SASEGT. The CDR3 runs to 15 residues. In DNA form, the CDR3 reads TGTGCCAGCAGTATAAGCGGGGGGGCCCACAATGAGCAGTTCTTC. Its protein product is CASSISGGAHNEQFF.

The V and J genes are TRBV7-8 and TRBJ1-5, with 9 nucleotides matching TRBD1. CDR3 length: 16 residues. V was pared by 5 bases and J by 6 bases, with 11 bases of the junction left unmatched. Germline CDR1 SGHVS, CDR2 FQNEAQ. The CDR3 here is CASSPEVGTGTQPQHF. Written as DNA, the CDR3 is TGTGCCAGCAGCCCCGAGGTAGGGACAGGGACTCAGCCCCAGCATTTT.

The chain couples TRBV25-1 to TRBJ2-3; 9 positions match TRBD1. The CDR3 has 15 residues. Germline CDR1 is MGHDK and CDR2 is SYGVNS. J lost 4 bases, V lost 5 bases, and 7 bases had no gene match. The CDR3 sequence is CASSPLGQGPDTQYF. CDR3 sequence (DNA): TGTGCCAGCAGTCCCCTGGGACAGGGCCCAGATACGCAGTATTTT.

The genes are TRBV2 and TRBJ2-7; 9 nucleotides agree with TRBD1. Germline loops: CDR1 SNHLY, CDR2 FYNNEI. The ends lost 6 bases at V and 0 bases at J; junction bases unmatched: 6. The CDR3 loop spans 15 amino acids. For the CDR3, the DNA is TGTGCCAGCAGCCCAGGACAGGGGCTCTCCTACGAGCAGTACTTC. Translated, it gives CASSPGQGLSYEQYF. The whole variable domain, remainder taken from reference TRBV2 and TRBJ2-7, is EPEVTQTPSHQVTQMGQEVILRCVPISNHLYFYWYRQILGQKVEFLVSFYNNEISEKSEIFDDQFSVERPDGSNFTLKIRSTKLEDSAMYFCASSPGQGLSYEQYFGPGTRLTVT.

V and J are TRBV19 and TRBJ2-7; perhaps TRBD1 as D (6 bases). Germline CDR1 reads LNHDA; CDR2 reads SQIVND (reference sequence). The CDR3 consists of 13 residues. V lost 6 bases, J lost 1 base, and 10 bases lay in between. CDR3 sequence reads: CASSQGQSYEQYV. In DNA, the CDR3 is TGTGCCAGTAGCCAAGGACAGTCCTACGAGCAGTACGTC.

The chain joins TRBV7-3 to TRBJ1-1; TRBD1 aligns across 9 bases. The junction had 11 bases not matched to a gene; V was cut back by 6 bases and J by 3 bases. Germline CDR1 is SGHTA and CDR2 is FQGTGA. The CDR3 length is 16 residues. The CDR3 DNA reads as TGTGCCAGCAGGACCGTTCCGGGACAGGGAGACACTGAAGCTTTCTTT. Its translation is CASRTVPGQGDTEAFF.

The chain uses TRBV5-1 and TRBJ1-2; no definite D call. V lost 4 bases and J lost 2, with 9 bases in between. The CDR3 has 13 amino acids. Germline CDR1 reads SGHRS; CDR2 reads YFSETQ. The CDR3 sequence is CASSLARNYGYTF. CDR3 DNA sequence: TGCGCCAGCAGCCTAGCGCGGAACTATGGCTACACCTTC.

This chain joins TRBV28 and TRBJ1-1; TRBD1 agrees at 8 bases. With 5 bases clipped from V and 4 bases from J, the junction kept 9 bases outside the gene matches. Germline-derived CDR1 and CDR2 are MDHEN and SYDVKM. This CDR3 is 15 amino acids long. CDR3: CASSLPTGEVTEAFF. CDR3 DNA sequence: TGTGCCAGCAGTCTCCCGACAGGGGAGGTCACTGAAGCTTTCTTT.

CDR3 amino acids: CASSSPRGTQAFF. The CDR3 DNA is TGTGCCAGCAGTTCTCCTAGAGGGACACAAGCTTTCTTT. This chain connects TRBV5-4 to TRBJ1-1; perhaps TRBD1 as D (6 bases). The germline V and J ends were trimmed by 5 bases and 9 bases, with 17 bases remaining between them. The germline gives CDR1 SGHNT, CDR2 YYREEE (reference sequence). The CDR3 sequence is 13 residues long.

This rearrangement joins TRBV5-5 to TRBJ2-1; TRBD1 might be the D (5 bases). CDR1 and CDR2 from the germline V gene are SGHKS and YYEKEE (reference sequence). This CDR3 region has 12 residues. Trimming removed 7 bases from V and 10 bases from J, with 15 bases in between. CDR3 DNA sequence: TGTGCCAGCCTTCGCGGTCGGACAGAGCAGTTCTTC. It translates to CASLRGRTEQFF.

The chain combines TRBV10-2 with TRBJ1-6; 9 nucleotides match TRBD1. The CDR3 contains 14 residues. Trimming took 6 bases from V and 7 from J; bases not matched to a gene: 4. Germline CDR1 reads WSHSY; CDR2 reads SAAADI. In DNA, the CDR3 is TGCGCCAGCAGAGGTGACAGGGGGAATTCACCCCTCCACTTT. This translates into CASRGDRGNSPLHF.

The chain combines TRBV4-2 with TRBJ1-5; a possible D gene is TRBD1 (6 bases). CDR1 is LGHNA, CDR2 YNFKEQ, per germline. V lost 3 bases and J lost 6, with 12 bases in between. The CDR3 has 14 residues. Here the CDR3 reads CASSHPGAVQPQHF. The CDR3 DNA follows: TGTGCCAGCAGCCACCCAGGGGCAGTTCAGCCCCAGCATTTT.

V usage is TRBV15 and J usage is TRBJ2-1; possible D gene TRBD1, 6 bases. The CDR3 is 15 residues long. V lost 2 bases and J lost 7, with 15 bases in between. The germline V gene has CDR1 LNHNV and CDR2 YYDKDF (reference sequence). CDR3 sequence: CATSRISGVGNEQFF. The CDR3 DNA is TGTGCCACCAGCAGAATTTCAGGGGTTGGGAATGAGCAGTTCTTC.

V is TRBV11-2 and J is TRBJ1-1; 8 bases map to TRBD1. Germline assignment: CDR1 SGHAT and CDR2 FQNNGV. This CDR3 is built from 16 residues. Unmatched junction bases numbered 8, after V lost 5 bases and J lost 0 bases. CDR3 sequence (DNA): TGTGCCAGCAGCCTTTGGACAGGGCCCATGAACACTGAAGCTTTCTTT. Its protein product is CASSLWTGPMNTEAFF.

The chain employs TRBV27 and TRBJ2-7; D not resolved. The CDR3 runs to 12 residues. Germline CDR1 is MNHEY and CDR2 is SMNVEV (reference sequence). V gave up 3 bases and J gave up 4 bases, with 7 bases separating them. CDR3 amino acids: CASSLSGYEQYF. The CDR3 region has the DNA TGTGCCAGCAGTTTGTCCGGGTACGAGCAGTACTTC.

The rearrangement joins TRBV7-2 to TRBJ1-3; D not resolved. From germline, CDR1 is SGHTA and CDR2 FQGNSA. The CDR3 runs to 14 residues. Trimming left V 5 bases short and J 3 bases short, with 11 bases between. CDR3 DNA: TGTGCCAGCAGCCCGGGAGGGAATGGAAACACCATATATTTT. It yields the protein CASSPGGNGNTIYF.

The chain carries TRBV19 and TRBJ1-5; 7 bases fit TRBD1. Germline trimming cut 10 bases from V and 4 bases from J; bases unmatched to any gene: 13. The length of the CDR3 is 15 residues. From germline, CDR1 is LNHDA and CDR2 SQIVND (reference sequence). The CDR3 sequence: CATSSGAGGNQPQHF. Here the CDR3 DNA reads TGTGCCACCTCGAGCGGAGCAGGGGGAAATCAGCCCCAGCATTTT.

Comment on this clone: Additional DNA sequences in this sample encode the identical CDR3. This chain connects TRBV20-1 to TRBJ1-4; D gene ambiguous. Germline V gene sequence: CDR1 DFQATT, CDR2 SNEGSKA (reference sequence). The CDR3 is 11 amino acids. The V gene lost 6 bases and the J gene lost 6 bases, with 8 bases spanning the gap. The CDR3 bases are TGCAGTGCACGAACACATGAAAAACTGTTTTTT. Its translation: CSARTHEKLFF.

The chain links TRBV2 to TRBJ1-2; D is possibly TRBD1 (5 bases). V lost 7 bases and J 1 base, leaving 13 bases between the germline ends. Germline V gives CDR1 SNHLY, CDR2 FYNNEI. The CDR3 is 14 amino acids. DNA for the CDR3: TGTGCCAGCAAAATGACAGCGATTAACTATGGCTACACCTTC. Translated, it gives CASKMTAINYGYTF.